This TCR beta chain appears in the sequencing data of a study of cytomegalovirus exposure and HLA in healthy donors. Study-level results: The classifier reportedly diagnosed cytomegalovirus status with high specificity and sensitivity. The study designated over 150 TCR beta chains cytomegalovirus-associated.

The V end lost 6 bases, the J end lost 2 bases, and 19 bases lay between the germline ends. The length of the CDR3 is 15 residues. Germline V gene data show CDR1 as SQVTM and CDR2 as ANQGSEA. Assay used: immunoSEQ multiplex PCR; TCRdb lists only in-frame clones, some missing. The data contain 150,000 or so clones, just over 85% of them singletons. Turning to this clone: Its antigen is still unknown.

These donors were members of the approximately 110-subject validation cohort, a group separate from the roughly 700-subject first cohort. Sequenced sample: PBMCs. The chain couples TRBV29-1 to TRBJ1-2; D not resolved. The receptor's source is a human donor in good health. The CDR3 bases are TGCAGCGTCAAGAGGGCCTCATTAACAAACTATGGCTACACCTTC. This sequence encodes CSVKRASLTNYGYTF. Using reference TRBV29-1 and TRBJ1-2 for the parts outside the CDR3, the full variable domain is SAVISQKPSRDICQRGTSLTIQCQVDSQVTMMFWYRQQPGQSLTLIATANQGSEATYESGFVIDKFPISRPNLTFSTLTVSNMSPEDSSIYLCSVKRASLTNYGYTFGSGTRLTVV.